This T cell receptor beta chain was recovered during a study of T cell clonality in common variable immunodeficiency. The study, taken as a whole, reports: In common variable immunodeficiency, TCR beta chains reportedly carried fewer deletions and N-nucleotide insertions.

The CDR3 contains 13 residues. In germline, CDR1 is DFQATT, CDR2 SNEGSKA (reference sequence). Trimming stripped 5 bases from V and 3 bases from J, with 14 bases between. TCRdb's copy holds only in-frame clones and misses some; the assay was immunoSEQ multiplex PCR. This table holds about 26,000 clones with no singletons; the top ten claim nearly 25%. This clone was observed many times. What it binds is not known. The CDR3 is cut off 3 residues early in the read; its end comes from the germline J gene. The origin of this receptor is a human donor with common variable immunodeficiency. V is TRBV20-1 and J is TRBJ2-7; D is possibly TRBD1 (5 bases). Specimen: peripheral blood mononuclear cells. CDR3 DNA (partial): TGCAGTGCTGGGGAACAGGTTGGCTACGAG. Its protein is CSAGEQVGYE. The full CDR3 is CSAGEQVGYEQYF.